A single sample gave rise to the 28 T cell receptor beta chains below, sequenced in a study of blood T cell repertoires in COVID-19. The table came from immunoSEQ multiplex PCR; TCRdb's copy has only in-frame clones and leaves some out. Of around 150,000 clones listed, approximately 84% are singletons. Sequencing input: peripheral blood. The receptors were gathered from a woman aged 80 or over with acute or convalescent COVID-19.

The chain employs TRBV9 and TRBJ1-4, with TRBD1 matching 8 bases. The CDR3 covers 14 residues. CDR1 and CDR2 (germline): SGDLS, YYNGEE. With 5 bases clipped from V and 5 bases from J, the junction kept 5 bases outside the gene matches. The CDR3 protein is CASRAGTGNEKLFF. As DNA, the CDR3 is TGTGCCAGCAGAGCCGGGACAGGAAATGAAAAACTGTTTTTT. Supplemented by reference TRBV9 and TRBJ1-4, the full variable domain reads DSGVTQTPKHLITATGQRVTLRCSPRSGDLSVYWYQQSLDQGLQFLIQYYNGEERAKGNILERFSAQQFPDLHSELNLSSLELGDSALYFCASRAGTGNEKLFFGSGTQLSVL.

This chain connects TRBV2 to TRBJ2-7, with TRBD1 as a possible D gene (5 bases). This CDR3 has 13 residues. CDR1 is SNHLY and CDR2 is FYNNEI in the germline V gene. Trimming stripped 6 bases from V and 9 bases from J, with 18 bases between. The CDR3 region is CASRGPGISGQYF. The CDR3 coding sequence is TGTGCCAGCAGGGGGCCAGGGATTAGTGGGCAGTACTTC.

The chain joins TRBV5-6 to TRBJ1-2, with D possibly matching TRBD1 (6 bases). The CDR3 is 12 amino acids. CDR1 and CDR2 from the germline V gene are SGHDT and YYEEEE. V lost 4 bases, J lost 3 bases, and 7 bases lay in between. This chain's CDR3 is CASSPGDYGYTF. The CDR3 coding sequence is TGTGCCAGCAGCCCAGGGGACTATGGCTACACCTTC.

The V and J genes are TRBV24-1 and TRBJ2-1; 7 bases line up with TRBD1. Trimming took 3 bases from V and 3 from J; bases not matched to a gene: 10. The CDR3 length is 17 residues. Germline lookup yields CDR1 KGHDR and CDR2 SFDVKD. Here the CDR3 DNA reads TGTGCCACCAGTGATCCATCGTCAGGGGGAAACTACAATGAGCAGTTCTTC. It is translated as CATSDPSSGGNYNEQFF.

The chain joins TRBV4-1 to TRBJ1-2, with D perhaps matching TRBD1 (5 bases). The germline V gene has CDR1 MGHRA and CDR2 YSYEKL. The V gene lost 4 bases and the J gene lost 1 base, with 13 bases spanning the gap. This CDR3 contains 15 residues. Here the CDR3 DNA reads TGCGCCAGCAGCCCCCCCCGGGGGATTAACTATGGCTACACCTTC. Translated, it gives CASSPPRGINYGYTF.

This rearrangement joins TRBV6-6 to TRBJ2-5; 9 bases line up with TRBD2. V shed 6 bases and J 5 bases; nucleotides not matched to a gene: 4. The germline CDR1 and CDR2 sequences are MNHNY and SVGAGI (reference sequence). The CDR3 is 13 amino acids. Written as DNA, the CDR3 is TGTGCCAGCAGCCCCGGACTAGCGGAGACCCAGTACTTC. Translated, it gives CASSPGLAETQYF.

This chain uses TRBV20-1 with TRBJ1-1; 9 bases match TRBD1. Trimming took 6 bases from V and 7 from J; bases not matched to a gene: 3. The CDR3 length is 11 residues. Germline CDR1 reads DFQATT; CDR2 reads SNEGSKA (reference sequence). CDR3 protein: CSAGQGVEAFF. Written as DNA, the CDR3 is TGCAGTGCGGGACAGGGAGTTGAAGCTTTCTTT.

The chain employs TRBV10-3 and TRBJ2-1; TRBD1 matches at 8 bases. The CDR3 sequence is 15 residues long. The germline CDR1 and CDR2 sequences are ENHRY and SYGVKD. Losses at the gene ends were 3 bases for V and 6 bases for J; bases not matched to a gene: 7. CDR3 protein: CAISDQGQGSNEQFF. CDR3 bases: TGTGCCATCAGTGACCAAGGACAGGGTTCCAATGAGCAGTTCTTC.

The chain has TRBV10-3 and TRBJ2-3; 13 nucleotides agree with TRBD2. V was pared by 5 bases and J by 3 bases, with 2 bases of the junction left unmatched. The CDR3 is 15 residues long. The V gene's germline CDR1 is ENHRY and CDR2 SYGVKD. The CDR3 here is CAISKTSGRTDTQYF. In DNA, the CDR3 is TGTGCCATCAGTAAGACTAGCGGGAGGACAGATACGCAGTATTTT.

The J gene is TRBJ2-7, the V gene TRBV5-4; 8 bases map to TRBD2. The junction had 11 bases not matched to a gene; V was cut back by 3 bases and J by 6 bases. This CDR3 is 15 amino acids long. Germline V gene data show CDR1 as SGHNT and CDR2 as YYREEE (reference sequence). CDR3 DNA: TGTGCCAGCAGCTCCGCGAGGGGACTAGGAGGCGAGCAGTACTTC. It encodes CASSSARGLGGEQYF.

This sequence joins TRBV7-9 and TRBJ2-7, with 8 bases aligning to TRBD2. V dropped 5 bases and J dropped 2; count of bases not matched to a gene: 11. This CDR3 contains 16 residues. CDR1 is SEHNR, CDR2 FQNEAQ, per germline (reference sequence). The CDR3 sequence: CASSPTASGQTYEQYF. CDR3 nucleotide sequence: TGTGCCAGCAGCCCAACCGCTAGCGGGCAGACCTACGAGCAGTACTTC.

This sequence joins TRBV7-9 and TRBJ1-3; D remains unclear. Germline CDR1 SEHNR, CDR2 FQNEAQ (reference sequence). CDR3 length: 13 residues. The V end was cut by 5 bases, the J end by 3 bases, with 8 bases between. The chain's CDR3 is CASSPTIGNTIYF. CDR3 DNA sequence: TGTGCCAGCAGCCCCACTATTGGAAACACCATATATTTT. The full variable domain, completed using reference TRBV7-9 and TRBJ1-3, is DTGVSQNPRHKITKRGQNVTFRCDPISEHNRLYWYRQTLGQGPEFLTYFQNEAQLEKSRLLSDRFSAERPKGSFSTLEIQRTEQGDSAMYLCASSPTIGNTIYFGEGSWLTVV.

J is TRBJ2-5 and V is TRBV4-1; 9 bases map to TRBD1. The V gene's germline CDR1 is MGHRA and CDR2 YSYEKL. The junction had 13 bases not matched to a gene; V was cut back by 0 bases and J by 5 bases. The CDR3 is made up of 18 amino acids. The DNA for the CDR3 is TGCGCCAGCAGCCAAGATGGAACGACAGGGGGACCGAGGGAGACCCAGTACTTC. This encodes CASSQDGTTGGPRETQYF.

The CDR3 spells CASSFSGARGYTF. DNA for the CDR3: TGTGCCAGCAGTTTTTCAGGGGCGCGTGGCTACACCTTC. V is TRBV28 and J is TRBJ1-2; D perhaps matches TRBD1 (6 bases). This CDR3 contains 13 residues. CDR1 and CDR2 from the germline V gene are MDHEN and SYDVKM. V lost 3 bases and J 7 bases, leaving 12 bases between the germline ends.

The chain is built from TRBV2 and TRBJ1-1; no definite D call. Germline CDR1 reads SNHLY; CDR2 reads FYNNEI. V lost 1 base, J lost 0 bases, and 3 bases lay in between. The CDR3 has 13 amino acids. The CDR3 reads CASSEVMNTEAFF. The CDR3 DNA follows: TGTGCCAGCAGTGAAGTTATGAACACTGAAGCTTTCTTT.

Comment on this clone: An end of the junction does not agree with germline; a read error may underlie this. Other DNA variants within this sample encode the same CDR3. The rearrangement uses TRBV2 and TRBJ2-5, with TRBD2 identical over 8 bases. Germline CDR1 and CDR2: SNHLY and FYNNEI. This CDR3 contains 14 residues. CDR3: CASSSVLAEETQYF. DNA of the CDR3: TGTGCCAGCAGTAGCGTACTAGCGGAAGAGACTCAGTACTTC.

The V call is TRBV25-1, the J call TRBJ1-4; D remains unclear. V shed 3 bases and J shed 4 bases, with 12 bases lying between them. The CDR3 covers 15 residues. Per germline, CDR1 MGHDK and CDR2 SYGVNS. The CDR3 DNA follows: TGTGCCAGCAGTGATCAACACGGGTATAATGAAAAACTGTTTTTT. Translated, it gives CASSDQHGYNEKLFF. The full variable domain, its missing parts supplied by reference TRBV25-1 and TRBJ1-4, is EADIYQTPRYLVIGTGKKITLECSQTMGHDKMYWYQQDPGMELHLIHYSYGVNSTEKGDLSSESTVSRIRTEHFPLTLESARPSHTSQYLCASSDQHGYNEKLFFGSGTQLSVL.

The rearrangement uses TRBV15 and TRBJ1-2, with 8 bases aligning to TRBD1. Per germline, CDR1 LNHNV and CDR2 YYDKDF (reference sequence). The V segment lost 5 bases and the J segment 3 bases; nucleotides outside the gene matches: 11. The CDR3 extends over 16 amino acids. In nucleotides, the CDR3 is TGTGCCACCAGCCCTAGACAGGGGATCGGAGACTATGGCTACACCTTC. Residues: CATSPRQGIGDYGYTF.

This clone was observed once. The rearrangement uses TRBV5-6 and TRBJ1-5; the D is unclear. The germline V gene encodes CDR1 SGHDT and CDR2 YYEEEE. V gave up 0 bases and J gave up 6 bases, with 13 bases separating them. The CDR3 length is 15 residues. CDR3 in amino acids: CASSLGQSGRQPQHF. The CDR3 DNA reads TGTGCCAGCAGCTTGGGGCAGAGCGGCCGTCAGCCCCAGCATTTT.

J is TRBJ1-1 and V is TRBV30, with D perhaps matching TRBD1 (6 bases). The V gene's germline CDR1 is GTSNPN and CDR2 SVGIG (reference sequence). Trimming left V 4 bases short and J 1 base short, with 16 bases between. This CDR3 region has 15 residues. The CDR3 reads CAWTSGGSGNTEAFF. CDR3 sequence (DNA): TGTGCCTGGACCAGCGGGGGCAGTGGGAACACTGAAGCTTTCTTT.

This clone was detected ten times or more. The J gene is TRBJ1-5, the V gene TRBV19, with 10 nucleotides matching TRBD1. Germline CDR1 LNHDA, CDR2 SQIVND (reference sequence). The CDR3 has 14 amino acids. Losses at the gene ends were 6 bases for V and 7 bases for J; bases not matched to a gene: 6. The CDR3 DNA reads as TGTGCCAGTAGCAGGACAGGGGGGGTCCAGCCCCAGCATTTT. Protein product: CASSRTGGVQPQHF.

The CDR3 protein is CASSWVVAGEEDTQYF. The CDR3 DNA is TGTGCCAGCAGCTGGGTGGTAGCGGGAGAAGAGGATACGCAGTATTTT. The rearrangement joins TRBV27 to TRBJ2-3; 9 nucleotides line up with TRBD2. V gave up 6 bases and J gave up 6 bases; unmatched junction bases: 13. In germline, CDR1 is MNHEY, CDR2 SMNVEV (reference sequence). The CDR3 has 16 amino acids.

This chain joins TRBV18 and TRBJ2-5, with TRBD2 as a possible D gene (5 bases). The V end was cut by 3 bases, the J end by 7 bases, with 12 bases between. Germline V lookup: CDR1 KGHSH, CDR2 LQKENI. There are 13 residues in the CDR3. The CDR3 nucleotides are TGTGCCAGCTCACCCTCGGGGATGGGGACCCAGTACTTC. It encodes CASSPSGMGTQYF.

About this clone: Other DNA sequences from this sample encode an identical CDR3 as well. The J gene is TRBJ1-5, the V gene TRBV5-6, with no clear D. V was shortened by 0 bases and J by 1 base, with 8 bases between the two germline ends. CDR1 is SGHDT, CDR2 YYEEEE, per germline. The CDR3 loop spans 15 amino acids. CDR3 protein: CASSLGGWSNQPQHF. The CDR3 DNA sequence: TGTGCCAGCAGCTTGGGCGGCTGGAGCAATCAGCCCCAGCATTTT.

Comments on this clone: A read error may account for a junction end that differs from germline. V usage is TRBV6-5 and J usage is TRBJ2-7; possible D gene TRBD2, 6 bases. Germline CDR1 and CDR2: MNHEY and SVGAGI. CDR3 size: 15 residues. CDR3 DNA sequence: TGTGCCAGCAGGTACTCGATTAGCGGACCCTACGAGCAGTACTTC. Translated: CASRYSISGPYEQYF.

This rearrangement joins TRBV21-1 to TRBJ2-7; the table names TRBD1, a call not compared with the DNA. TRBV21-1 is designated a pseudogene. The CDR3 contains 17 residues. The CDR3 nucleotides read TGTGCCAGCAGCAAATCCCCGACAGGGTGCACATTCTACGAGCAGTACTTC. Its translation: CASSKSPTGCTFYEQYF.

V and J are TRBV2 and TRBJ2-7; TRBD1 might be the D (6 bases). CDR1 SNHLY and CDR2 FYNNEI come from the germline V gene. V dropped 7 bases and J dropped 3 bases, with 16 bases sitting between them. The CDR3 loop spans 14 amino acids. The DNA of the CDR3 is TGTGCCAGCAAACGGACAGAAGGTATCTACGAGCAGTACTTC. Protein product: CASKRTEGIYEQYF.

The genes are TRBV7-9 and TRBJ2-1; TRBD2 might be the D (5 bases). Germline CDR1 reads SEHNR; CDR2 reads FQNEAQ (reference sequence). The germline V and J ends were trimmed by 8 bases and 1 base, with 15 bases remaining between them. The CDR3 is 15 residues long. CDR3 coding DNA: TGTGCCAGCTCCCTGAGGCGGGCATCCTACAATGAGCAGTTCTTC. It yields the protein CASSLRRASYNEQFF.